The sequence of this T cell receptor (beta chain) was determined in a study of Ad26.COV2.S vaccination and SARS-CoV-2 variants. Overall study results and limits: Marked by substantial breadth, spike-specific CD8+ and CD4+ T cell responses were reportedly seen after vaccination. Possible underestimation of total T cell responses by the TCR breadth and depth analyses was noted. Individuals receiving vaccine had higher spike-specific TCR breadth than placebo recipients did.

Remarks on this clone: Its antigen is unidentified.

TCRdb keeps only in-frame clones here, not all; method: immunoSEQ multiplex PCR. The sample has under 150,000 clones; about nine tenths are singletons. Trimming stripped 3 bases from V and 3 bases from J, with 12 bases between. The germline CDR1 and CDR2 sequences are SGDLS and YYNGEE. The CDR3 has 14 residues. J is TRBJ1-1 and V is TRBV9; D perhaps matches TRBD1 (6 bases). This clonotype originated in a human donor who had recovered from COVID-19. The sample in question was peripheral blood, obtained after recovery from COVID-19. The CDR3, as DNA: TGTGCCAGCAGCGGAGGGGGGAGGGACACTGAAGCTTTCTTT. This encodes CASSGGGRDTEAFF.